This T cell receptor beta chain stems from a study of metastatic and nonmetastatic thyroid tumors. For the study at large: Samples came from malignant and benign thyroid patients, and repertoires were compared across blood and tumor or nodule tissue. Study results and caveats: Versus benign nodules, malignant thyroid tumors reportedly had significantly higher TCR beta diversity, in blood and tumor.

Methods used by the authors: Building a distant-metastasis classifier for papillary thyroid cancer drew on CDR3 differences across clinicopathological groups. TCRdb redid the clone calls on the PCR reads using MiXCR. TCRdb's processing, not the authors', yielded these V and J calls. The sample lists around 23,000 clones; around a fifth were seen once. With respect to this clone: Antigen specificity is unknown.

Thyroid surgery had not been preceded by any treatment in any patient. The CDR3 contains 15 residues. Trimming took 5 bases from V and 8 from J; bases not matched to a gene: 8. Germline V gene lookup returns CDR1 SGHRS and CDR2 YFSETQ. This TCR derives from a female donor with papillary thyroid cancer or a benign thyroid nodule (not recorded which). Some clones in this sample may be carry-over from other donors' samples. V gene TRBV5-1 combines with J gene TRBJ2-1, with 12 bases that match TRBD2. Sequenced: tumor tissue. The CDR3 region is CASRPGTSGSYEQFF. The CDR3 coding sequence is TGCGCCAGCAGGCCCGGGACTAGCGGGTCCTATGAGCAGTTCTTC. Variable domain in full (rest from reference TRBV5-1 and TRBJ2-1): KAGVTQTPRYLIKTRGQQVTLSCSPISGHRSVSWYQQTPGQGLQFLFEYFSETQRNKGNFPGRFSGRQFSNSRSEMNVSTLELGDSALYLCASRPGTSGSYEQFFGPGTRLTVL.